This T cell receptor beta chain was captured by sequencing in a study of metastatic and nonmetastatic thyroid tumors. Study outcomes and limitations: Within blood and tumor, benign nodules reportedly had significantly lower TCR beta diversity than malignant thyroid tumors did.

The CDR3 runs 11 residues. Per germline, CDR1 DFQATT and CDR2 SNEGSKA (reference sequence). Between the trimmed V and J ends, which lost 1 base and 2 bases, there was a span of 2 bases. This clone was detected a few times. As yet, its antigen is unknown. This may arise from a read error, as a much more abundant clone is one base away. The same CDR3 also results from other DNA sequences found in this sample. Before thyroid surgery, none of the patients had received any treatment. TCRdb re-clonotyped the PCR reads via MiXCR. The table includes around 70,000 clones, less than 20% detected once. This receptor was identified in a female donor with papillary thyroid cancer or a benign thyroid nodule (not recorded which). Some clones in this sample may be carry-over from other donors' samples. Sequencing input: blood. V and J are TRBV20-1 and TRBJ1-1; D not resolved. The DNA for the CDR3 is TGCAGTGCTAGAGTTAACACTGAAGCTTTCTTT. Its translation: CSARVNTEAFF.